The 30 T cell receptor beta chains below all came from one sample that was sequenced in a study of cytomegalovirus exposure and HLA in healthy donors. The PCR employed 60 Vbeta primers together with 13 Jbeta primers. The data were produced by immunoSEQ multiplex PCR, yet TCRdb's version contains in-frame clones alone and is incomplete. The sample contains 160,000 or so clones, 70% to 80% of which appear only once. Source material: PBMCs. These TCRs come from a man aged 30-40 years in good health and CMV-seronegative.

This chain joins TRBV2 and TRBJ1-2; TRBD1 agrees at 9 bases. J was trimmed by 4 bases and V by 3 bases; bases with no gene match: 6. The germline CDR1 and CDR2 sequences are SNHLY and FYNNEI. This CDR3 region has 15 residues. The CDR3 nucleotides read TGTGCCAGCAGTGAGCAGACAGGGGGACTCTATGGCTACACCTTC. It translates to CASSEQTGGLYGYTF.

This clone has a handful of counts. The J gene is TRBJ2-1, the V gene TRBV19; D perhaps matches TRBD1 (5 bases). The CDR3 has 16 amino acids. CDR1 and CDR2 from the germline V gene are LNHDA and SQIVND (reference sequence). Deletions cut 3 bases from V and 2 bases from J, with 14 bases between. CDR3 region: CASSMKGRAPYNEQFF. Here the CDR3 DNA reads TGTGCCAGTAGTATGAAAGGCAGGGCCCCCTACAATGAGCAGTTCTTC. Complete variable domain (other parts from reference TRBV19 and TRBJ2-1): DGGITQSPKYLFRKEGQNVTLSCEQNLNHDAMYWYRQDPGQGLRLIYYSQIVNDFQKGDIAEGYSVSREKKESFPLTVTSAQKNPTAFYLCASSMKGRAPYNEQFFGPGTRLTVL.

The V gene is TRBV10-1, the J gene TRBJ2-5; tentatively, D is TRBD1 (6 bases). The V end was cut by 8 bases, the J end by 5 bases, with 15 bases between. The CDR3 is made up of 13 amino acids. Germline CDR1 reads WNHNN; CDR2 reads SYGVQD (reference sequence). The CDR3 here is CASSGQSRETQYF. The CDR3 DNA reads as TGCGCCAGCTCAGGACAGAGCAGGGAGACCCAGTACTTC.

As for this clone: A junction boundary mismatches the germline segment, possibly from a read error. The rearrangement joins TRBV7-9 to TRBJ1-1, with D unclear. Germline CDR1 SEHNR, CDR2 FQNEAQ (reference sequence). CDR3 length equals 15 residues. This CDR3 reads CSSSLGGIMNTEAFF. In nucleotides, the CDR3 is TGTTCCAGCAGCTTAGGAGGCATTATGAACACTGAAGCTTTCTTT.

The chain employs TRBV6-6 and TRBJ1-5, with TRBD1 as a possible D gene (6 bases). The CDR3 has 16 amino acids. The germline gives CDR1 MNHNY, CDR2 SVGAGI (reference sequence). The V end lost 3 bases, the J end lost 1 base, and 13 bases lay between the germline ends. The CDR3 loop is CASSYSRGESNQPQHF. The CDR3 DNA follows: TGTGCCAGCAGTTATAGCAGGGGCGAGAGCAATCAGCCCCAGCATTTT.

V and J are TRBV27 and TRBJ2-1; 10 positions agree with TRBD1. CDR1 is MNHEY and CDR2 is SMNVEV in the germline V gene (reference sequence). The CDR3 covers 15 residues. The V segment lost 5 bases and the J segment 3 bases; nucleotides outside the gene matches: 4. The CDR3 sequence: CASSKDRGFYNEQFF. CDR3 nucleotide sequence: TGTGCCAGCAGTAAGGACAGGGGGTTCTACAATGAGCAGTTCTTC.

The gene calls are TRBV19 and TRBJ1-4; TRBD1 agrees at 7 bases. The CDR3 runs 16 residues. Trimming cost V 2 bases and J 0 bases; bases outside gene matches: 3. Germline lookup yields CDR1 LNHDA and CDR2 SQIVND (reference sequence). In nucleotides, the CDR3 is TGTGCCAGTAGTATAAGACAGGGAGCAACTAATGAAAAACTGTTTTTT. This encodes CASSIRQGATNEKLFF.

The V call is TRBV7-9, the J call TRBJ1-1; possible D gene TRBD1, 5 bases. Germline V gene sequence: CDR1 SEHNR, CDR2 FQNEAQ (reference sequence). V lost 5 bases and J lost 1, with 17 bases in between. There are 16 residues in the CDR3. In nucleotides, the CDR3 is TGTGCCAGCAGCCGTGGGGGGGGGATGAGGAACACTGAAGCTTTCTTT. Amino acids: CASSRGGGMRNTEAFF.

A single count supports this clone. V and J are TRBV5-1 and TRBJ2-7, with 7 nucleotides matching TRBD1. This CDR3 contains 16 residues. Trimming removed 3 bases from V and 1 base from J; junction bases left unmatched: 10. Germline CDR1 is SGHRS and CDR2 is YFSETQ. In DNA, the CDR3 is TGCGCCAGCAGCTCGGGACAGCTGTCCGGGTCCTACGAGCAGTACTTC. Translating it yields CASSSGQLSGSYEQYF.

Regarding this clone: The same CDR3 arises from other DNA sequences in this sample as well. This sequence joins TRBV6-5 and TRBJ2-3; a weak D match, TRBD1 (6 bases). The CDR3 spans 15 residues. Germline CDR1 and CDR2: MNHEY and SVGAGI. The germline V and J ends were trimmed by 0 bases and 1 base, with 8 bases remaining between them. DNA for the CDR3: TGTGCCAGCAGTTACTCGTCAGGGGGCACAGATACGCAGTATTTT. It codes for CASSYSSGGTDTQYF.

This clone was observed a handful of times. CDR3 coding DNA: TGCGCCAGCAGCCACCAACAGGGTAATGAGCAGTTCTTC. This translates into CASSHQQGNEQFF. The genes are TRBV4-1 and TRBJ2-1, with D perhaps TRBD1 (6 bases). The CDR3 extends over 13 amino acids. V gave up 3 bases and J gave up 7 bases, with 10 bases separating them. Germline V lookup: CDR1 MGHRA, CDR2 YSYEKL.

The chain employs TRBV2 and TRBJ1-6; maybe TRBD1 (6 bases). The CDR3 is 17 amino acids. Trimming stripped 6 bases from V and 4 bases from J, with 19 bases between. CDR1 is SNHLY and CDR2 is FYNNEI in the germline V gene. The CDR3 protein is CASSPFPEGVYNSPLHF. The DNA of the CDR3 is TGTGCCAGCAGCCCCTTCCCCGAGGGGGTTTATAATTCACCCCTCCACTTT.

In this sample, this clone turned up a few times. V is TRBV5-1 and J is TRBJ2-6, with 7 bases aligning to TRBD1. Germline CDR1 reads SGHRS; CDR2 reads YFSETQ. The CDR3 spans 20 residues. J was trimmed by 0 bases and V by 0 bases; bases with no gene match: 12. The DNA for the CDR3 is TGCGCCAGCAGCTTGGACTCCGGGACAGCTTACTCCTCTGGGGCCAACGTCCTGACTTTC. Translated, it gives CASSLDSGTAYSSGANVLTF. Using reference TRBV5-1 and TRBJ2-6 for the parts outside the CDR3, the full variable domain is KAGVTQTPRYLIKTRGQQVTLSCSPISGHRSVSWYQQTPGQGLQFLFEYFSETQRNKGNFPGRFSGRQFSNSRSEMNVSTLELGDSALYLCASSLDSGTAYSSGANVLTFGAGSRLTVL.

This clone is a singleton in its sample. Here the CDR3 reads CASPPSGGYNEQFF. In DNA form, the CDR3 reads TGTGCCAGCCCCCCCTCGGGGGGGTACAATGAGCAGTTCTTC. This chain connects TRBV28 to TRBJ2-1; 8 bases match TRBD2. Germline V gene lookup returns CDR1 MDHEN and CDR2 SYDVKM. The V gene end was trimmed by 8 bases and the J gene end by 4 bases; junction bases not matched to a gene: 7. This CDR3 contains 14 residues. The full variable domain, in which reference TRBV28 and TRBJ2-1 provide the parts outside the CDR3, is DVKVTQSSRYLVKRTGEKVFLECVQDMDHENMFWYRQDPGLGLRLIYFSYDVKMKEKGDIPEGYSVSREKKERFSLILESASTNQTSMYLCASPPSGGYNEQFFGPGTRLTVL.

The V gene is TRBV30, the J gene TRBJ1-4; weak D call: TRBD1 (6 bases). CDR1 GTSNPN and CDR2 SVGIG come from the germline V gene (reference sequence). This CDR3 has 13 residues. Trimming left V 8 bases short and J 5 bases short, with 15 bases between. CDR3 amino acids: CAGSGGANEKLFF. The DNA of the CDR3 is TGTGCCGGAAGTGGGGGCGCGAATGAAAAACTGTTTTTT.

The J gene is TRBJ2-3, the V gene TRBV19, with 13 bases that match TRBD2. The CDR3 covers 19 residues. CDR1 and CDR2 from the germline V gene are LNHDA and SQIVND (reference sequence). J gave up 6 bases and V 3 bases, and 15 bases lay outside the gene matches. CDR3 in DNA: TGTGCCAGTAGTATTCTAGGACGTGGTACTAGCGGGAGGGCGGATACGCAGTATTTT. It is translated as CASSILGRGTSGRADTQYF.

The chain employs TRBV4-2 and TRBJ2-2; TRBD2 matches at 8 bases. V shed 4 bases, J shed 6 bases, and the junction held 16 bases outside the gene matches. The CDR3 runs 18 residues. Looked up from germline, CDR1 is LGHNA and CDR2 is YNFKEQ. CDR3 sequence reads: CASSPPDMSGSPAGELFF. The CDR3 DNA follows: TGTGCCAGCAGCCCCCCTGATATGAGCGGGAGTCCGGCCGGGGAGCTGTTTTTT.

V and J are TRBV30 and TRBJ1-1; D gene unclear. The V gene lost 1 base and the J gene lost 1 base, with 7 bases spanning the gap. The CDR3 extends over 13 amino acids. The germline V gene encodes CDR1 GTSNPN and CDR2 SVGIG (reference sequence). The CDR3 here is CAWSETWNTEAFF. DNA of the CDR3: TGTGCCTGGAGTGAAACATGGAACACTGAAGCTTTCTTT.

This clone was detected a few times. This chain uses TRBV19 with TRBJ2-7; D remains unclear. The CDR3 is 12 amino acids. Germline-derived CDR1 and CDR2 are LNHDA and SQIVND (reference sequence). Trimming pared 5 bases from V and 0 bases from J, leaving 5 bases between. The CDR3 region has the DNA TGTGCCAGTAGTGGAGTCTCCTACGAGCAGTACTTC. Translated, it gives CASSGVSYEQYF.

CDR3 nucleotide sequence: TGTGCCAGCTCATTCTCAGGGGGGCAAGAGACCCAGTACTTC. Translated: CASSFSGGQETQYF. This chain links TRBV18 with TRBJ2-5; D might be TRBD1 (7 bases). V dropped 5 bases and J dropped 2 bases, with 12 bases sitting between them. This CDR3 is 14 amino acids long. Looked up from germline, CDR1 is KGHSH and CDR2 is LQKENI.

This chain uses TRBV9 with TRBJ1-5; D may be TRBD1 (5 bases). The V end lost 4 bases, the J end lost 6 bases, and 17 bases lay between the germline ends. The CDR3 extends over 15 amino acids. Germline lookup yields CDR1 SGDLS and CDR2 YYNGEE. In nucleotides, the CDR3 is TGTGCCAGCAGCACCCAGGGCAGGGAGGGTCAGCCCCAGCATTTT. This translates into CASSTQGREGQPQHF.

The gene calls are TRBV7-9 and TRBJ2-6; perhaps TRBD2 as D (5 bases). This CDR3 has 16 residues. Trimming took off 2 bases at V and 3 bases at J, with 11 bases between the two ends. Germline assignment: CDR1 SEHNR and CDR2 FQNEAQ (reference sequence). CDR3 sequence: CASSLSGVFGANVLTF. The CDR3 DNA is TGTGCCAGCAGCTTATCCGGGGTTTTTGGGGCCAACGTCCTGACTTTC. Variable domain in full (rest from reference TRBV7-9 and TRBJ2-6): DTGVSQNPRHKITKRGQNVTFRCDPISEHNRLYWYRQTLGQGPEFLTYFQNEAQLEKSRLLSDRFSAERPKGSFSTLEIQRTEQGDSAMYLCASSLSGVFGANVLTFGAGSRLTVL.

The chain employs TRBV7-2 and TRBJ1-3, with D tentatively TRBD1 (5 bases). The V and J ends lost 2 bases and 0 bases respectively, with 11 bases between them. Germline loops: CDR1 SGHTA, CDR2 FQGNSA. The CDR3 has 16 amino acids. CDR3 in amino acids: CASSLFAQGSGNTIYF. As DNA, the CDR3 is TGTGCCAGCAGCTTATTCGCCCAGGGCTCTGGAAACACCATATATTTT.

The chain couples TRBV13 to TRBJ2-3; D is perhaps TRBD2 (6 bases). The CDR3 covers 16 residues. Trimming removed 5 bases at V and 5 bases at J, with 20 bases between. The V gene's germline CDR1 is PRHDT and CDR2 FYEKMQ (reference sequence). The CDR3 spells CASSHPFTGEVDTQYF. In nucleotides, the CDR3 is TGTGCCAGCAGCCACCCTTTTACGGGAGAAGTAGATACGCAGTATTTT. Drawing the rest from reference TRBV13 and TRBJ2-3, the complete variable domain is AAGVIQSPRHLIKEKRETATLKCYPIPRHDTVYWYQQGPGQDPQFLISFYEKMQSDKGSIPDRFSAQQFSDYHSELNMSSLELGDSALYFCASSHPFTGEVDTQYFGPGTRLTVL.

This chain connects TRBV4-1 to TRBJ1-4; D is perhaps TRBD1 (5 bases). The CDR3 has 15 amino acids. Germline-derived CDR1 and CDR2 are MGHRA and YSYEKL. With 1 base removed from V and 3 bases from J, the gap between germline ends came to 9 bases. The CDR3 bases are TGCGCCAGCAGCCAAGGGGGGGTAGCTAATGAAAAACTGTTTTTT. Translation: CASSQGGVANEKLFF.

This chain connects TRBV10-1 to TRBJ1-1, with D possibly matching TRBD1 (6 bases). Germline CDR1 is WNHNN and CDR2 is SYGVQD (reference sequence). The CDR3 spans 14 residues. Trimming shortened V by 3 bases and J by 2 bases, and 10 bases separated the two germline ends. The CDR3 DNA follows: TGCGCCAGCAGTGACGGGACATCCAACACTGAAGCTTTCTTT. This encodes CASSDGTSNTEAFF.

The chain joins TRBV30 to TRBJ1-2; 8 positions agree with TRBD1. V shed 3 bases, J shed 8 bases, and the junction held 5 bases outside the gene matches. The germline CDR1 and CDR2 sequences are GTSNPN and SVGIG (reference sequence). CDR3 length: 12 amino acids. The CDR3 nucleotides read TGTGCCTGGAGCCCAGGACAGGGCGGCTACACCTTC. It specifies CAWSPGQGGYTF.

The rearrangement uses TRBV5-1 and TRBJ2-2, with 9 bases identical to TRBD1. V was clipped by 7 bases and J by 0 bases; unmatched bases: 1. There are 14 residues in the CDR3. The germline V gene has CDR1 SGHRS and CDR2 YFSETQ. The CDR3, as DNA: TGCGCCAGCCGACAGGGGGCGAACACCGGGGAGCTGTTTTTT. Its translation is CASRQGANTGELFF.

The gene calls are TRBV4-3 and TRBJ2-7, with 10 bases identical to TRBD1. In germline, CDR1 is LGHNA, CDR2 YSLEER. The CDR3 is 16 amino acids. V shed 1 base and J 4 bases; nucleotides not matched to a gene: 7. The CDR3 DNA follows: TGCGCCAGCAGCCAAGGCCAGGGGACAGGGGCATACGAGCAGTACTTC. Translated, it gives CASSQGQGTGAYEQYF.

This rearrangement joins TRBV9 to TRBJ2-1; 11 bases fit TRBD2. The CDR3 sequence is 14 residues long. CDR1 is SGDLS and CDR2 is YYNGEE in the germline V gene. Germline trimming cut 0 bases from V and 10 bases from J; bases unmatched to any gene: 3. For the CDR3, the DNA is TGTGCCAGCAGCGTAGCTAGCGGGGGGTGGGAGCAGTTCTTC. It yields the protein CASSVASGGWEQFF.